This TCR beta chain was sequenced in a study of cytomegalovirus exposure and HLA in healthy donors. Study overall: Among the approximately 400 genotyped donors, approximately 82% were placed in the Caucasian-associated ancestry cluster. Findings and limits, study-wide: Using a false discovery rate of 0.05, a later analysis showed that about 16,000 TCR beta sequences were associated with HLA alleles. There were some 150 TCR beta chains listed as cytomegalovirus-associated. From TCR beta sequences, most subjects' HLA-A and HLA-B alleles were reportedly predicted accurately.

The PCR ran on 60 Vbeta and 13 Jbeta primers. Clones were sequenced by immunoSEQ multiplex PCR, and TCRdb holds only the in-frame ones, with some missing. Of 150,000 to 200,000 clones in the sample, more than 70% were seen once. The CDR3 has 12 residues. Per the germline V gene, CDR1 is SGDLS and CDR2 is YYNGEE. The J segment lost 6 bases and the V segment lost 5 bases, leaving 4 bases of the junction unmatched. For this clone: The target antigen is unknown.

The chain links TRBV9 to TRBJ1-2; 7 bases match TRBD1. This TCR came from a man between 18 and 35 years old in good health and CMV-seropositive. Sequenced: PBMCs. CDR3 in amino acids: CASSRQGDGYTF. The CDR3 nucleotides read TGTGCCAGCAGTCGACAGGGAGATGGCTACACCTTC.